One sample yielded the 30 T cell receptor beta chains listed below, sequenced in a study of blood T cell repertoires in COVID-19. The assay was immunoSEQ multiplex PCR, and TCRdb's table has in-frame clones only and misses some. The data contain 170,000 or so clones, around 87% of them singletons. Sequencing was done on a sample of peripheral blood. The receptors derive from a middle-aged man with active or convalescent COVID-19.

The gene calls are TRBV18 and TRBJ2-7, with 9 positions matching TRBD2. The CDR3 has 15 residues. Germline CDR1 and CDR2: KGHSH and LQKENI. J was trimmed by 0 bases and V by 3 bases; bases with no gene match: 3. The CDR3 reads CASSPGLASSYEQYF. CDR3 nucleotides: TGTGCCAGCTCACCGGGACTAGCAAGCTCCTACGAGCAGTACTTC.

The table lists this clone with a few counts. This chain uses TRBV7-8 with TRBJ1-2; no definite D call. Trimming took off 4 bases at V and 2 bases at J, with 14 bases between the two ends. The CDR3 is made up of 15 amino acids. Germline CDR1 and CDR2: SGHVS and FQNEAQ. CDR3 amino acids: CASSWRGGSNYGYTF. The CDR3 DNA is TGTGCCAGCAGCTGGCGCGGAGGCAGCAACTATGGCTACACCTTC.

The chain combines TRBV7-3 with TRBJ2-3, with TRBD2 matching 9 bases. J lost 1 base, V lost 0 bases, and 5 bases had no gene match. This CDR3 has 17 amino acids. Germline V gives CDR1 SGHTA, CDR2 FQGTGA. The chain's CDR3 is CASSLTGTSIRTDTQYF. For the CDR3, the DNA is TGTGCCAGCAGCTTAACCGGGACTAGCATACGCACAGATACGCAGTATTTT.

The V gene is TRBV9, the J gene TRBJ2-7, with D perhaps TRBD2 (6 bases). V was pared by 3 bases and J by 1 base, with 20 bases between. The CDR3 extends over 17 amino acids. Germline CDR1 is SGDLS and CDR2 is YYNGEE. The CDR3 bases are TGTGCCAGCAGCGGGAGCGTACAAGCGGGCCCTTCCTACGAGCAGTACTTC. This codes for CASSGSVQAGPSYEQYF.

The V call is TRBV7-6, the J call TRBJ2-1, with 8 bases aligning to TRBD1. Germline V gives CDR1 SGHVS, CDR2 FNYEAQ. J lost 5 bases, V lost 5 bases, and 11 bases had no gene match. The CDR3 length is 16 residues. CDR3 sequence (DNA): TGTGCCAGCAGCCTCTCCACAGGGGGTGAAAACAATGAGCAGTTCTTC. Translation: CASSLSTGGENNEQFF. The variable domain in full, with the rest retrieved from reference TRBV7-6 and TRBJ2-1, is GAGVSQSPRYKVTKRGQDVALRCDPISGHVSLYWYRQALGQGPEFLTYFNYEAQQDKSGLPNDRFSAERPEGSISTLTIQRTEQRDSAMYRCASSLSTGGENNEQFFGPGTRLTVL.

In its sample, this clone was seen once. This chain connects TRBV5-5 to TRBJ1-1; D is perhaps TRBD1 (6 bases). V lost 1 base to trimming and J lost 5 bases, with 18 bases between them. The CDR3 is 16 residues long. Germline CDR1 is SGHKS and CDR2 is YYEKEE (reference sequence). CDR3 sequence (DNA): TGTGCCAGCAGCTTGTTTCAGGGGCGGGCAAAAACTGAAGCTTTCTTT. It translates to CASSLFQGRAKTEAFF.

The V call is TRBV28, the J call TRBJ2-7; D not certain. The germline gives CDR1 MDHEN, CDR2 SYDVKM. The CDR3 sequence is 16 residues long. V was shortened by 4 bases and J by 6 bases, with 22 bases between the two germline ends. CDR3 amino acids: CASSSPGGSFLGEQYF. The CDR3 DNA reads TGTGCCAGCAGTTCTCCCGGCGGCAGTTTTTTGGGCGAGCAGTACTTC.

This chain connects TRBV5-1 to TRBJ1-2; 10 bases agree with TRBD1. Germline CDR1 reads SGHRS; CDR2 reads YFSETQ. The CDR3 is 14 amino acids. After removal of 4 bases from V and 9 bases from J, the junction contained 9 bases not matched to a gene. The CDR3 DNA reads TGCGCCAGCAGCGAGTCCGGGACAGGGGAAAGCTACACCTTC. As protein: CASSESGTGESYTF.

This clone was detected only a few times. The chain combines TRBV4-1 with TRBJ2-3; the D is unclear. V dropped 3 bases and J dropped 0 bases, with 7 bases sitting between them. Germline values: CDR1 MGHRA, CDR2 YSYEKL. CDR3 length: 14 amino acids. In nucleotides, the CDR3 is TGCGCCAGCAGCCACCTCCCCAGCACAGATACGCAGTATTTT. Translated, it gives CASSHLPSTDTQYF.

This sequence joins TRBV9 and TRBJ2-1, with 9 bases identical to TRBD1. The CDR3 runs 15 residues. Per the germline V gene, CDR1 is SGDLS and CDR2 is YYNGEE. Trimming cost V 3 bases and J 4 bases; bases outside gene matches: 5. CDR3 residues: CASSAAGTGYNEQFF. DNA of the CDR3: TGTGCCAGCAGCGCAGCCGGGACAGGGTACAATGAGCAGTTCTTC.

The chain links TRBV28 to TRBJ2-7; maybe TRBD1 (6 bases). The length of the CDR3 is 14 residues. The V gene lost 6 bases and the J gene lost 0 bases, with 12 bases spanning the gap. Looked up from germline, CDR1 is MDHEN and CDR2 is SYDVKM. The CDR3 loop reads CASRGTKLSYEQYF. In DNA form, the CDR3 reads TGTGCCAGCAGAGGGACAAAACTCTCCTACGAGCAGTACTTC. The full variable domain, rest sourced from reference TRBV28 and TRBJ2-7, is DVKVTQSSRYLVKRTGEKVFLECVQDMDHENMFWYRQDPGLGLRLIYFSYDVKMKEKGDIPEGYSVSREKKERFSLILESASTNQTSMYLCASRGTKLSYEQYFGPGTRLTVT.

The sample holds one count of this clone. The chain uses TRBV5-1 and TRBJ1-4; 9 nucleotides align to TRBD1. J was trimmed by 8 bases and V by 5 bases; bases with no gene match: 4. The CDR3 contains 13 residues. The germline CDR1 and CDR2 sequences are SGHRS and YFSETQ. The CDR3 DNA reads TGCGCCAGCAGGAGGGACAGGGCCGAAAAACTGTTTTTT. It yields the protein CASRRDRAEKLFF.

This chain links TRBV5-1 with TRBJ1-1; a possible D gene is TRBD1 (6 bases). This CDR3 has 15 residues. Germline V lookup: CDR1 SGHRS, CDR2 YFSETQ. Trimming shortened V by 1 base and J by 1 base, and 11 bases separated the two germline ends. The CDR3 bases are TGCGCCAGCAGCTTGACAGGGAAAGAGAACACTGAAGCTTTCTTT. Encoded protein: CASSLTGKENTEAFF.

The chain couples TRBV5-6 to TRBJ2-7; 9 positions agree with TRBD1. The germline CDR1 and CDR2 sequences are SGHDT and YYEEEE. This CDR3 is 15 amino acids long. The trim removed 1 base at V and 3 bases at J, leaving 5 bases unmatched. Here the CDR3 reads CASSLSGTGFYEQYF. CDR3 nucleotides: TGTGCCAGCAGCTTGTCCGGGACAGGGTTCTACGAGCAGTACTTC.

This clone was seen more than once but under ten times. The CDR3 nucleotides are TGTGCCAGCTCACCAAGACAGGGACATAATGAAAAACTGTTTTTT. This translates into CASSPRQGHNEKLFF. This rearrangement joins TRBV18 to TRBJ1-4, with TRBD1 matching 7 bases. The V segment lost 2 bases and the J segment 4 bases; nucleotides outside the gene matches: 4. CDR1 is KGHSH, CDR2 LQKENI, per germline. The CDR3 sequence is 15 residues long.

The J gene is TRBJ2-2, the V gene TRBV5-1; a possible D gene is TRBD1 (5 bases). V was trimmed by 2 bases and J by 6 bases, leaving 14 bases between them. The CDR3 has 15 residues. Germline V gives CDR1 SGHRS, CDR2 YFSETQ. The CDR3 region is CASSFSRASAGELFF. The CDR3 nucleotides are TGCGCCAGCAGCTTTTCCAGGGCAAGCGCCGGGGAGCTGTTTTTT. Variable domain in full (rest from reference TRBV5-1 and TRBJ2-2): KAGVTQTPRYLIKTRGQQVTLSCSPISGHRSVSWYQQTPGQGLQFLFEYFSETQRNKGNFPGRFSGRQFSNSRSEMNVSTLELGDSALYLCASSFSRASAGELFFGEGSRLTVL.

The genes are TRBV7-9 and TRBJ2-4, with 9 bases fitting TRBD2. The trim removed 1 base at V and 8 bases at J, leaving 9 bases unmatched. Germline CDR1 SEHNR, CDR2 FQNEAQ (reference sequence). This CDR3 comprises 16 residues. The chain's CDR3 is CASSLGVAGDLDIQYF. In nucleotides, the CDR3 is TGTGCCAGCAGCTTAGGGGTAGCGGGGGATCTAGACATTCAGTACTTC.

The chain recombines TRBV10-2 with TRBJ1-5; D might be TRBD1 (5 bases). V lost 5 bases and J lost 7, with 12 bases in between. Germline V gene sequence: CDR1 WSHSY, CDR2 SAAADI. The length of the CDR3 is 13 residues. CDR3: CASSPPGNQPQHF. CDR3 coding DNA: TGCGCCAGCAGTCCTCCAGGGAACCAGCCCCAGCATTTT.

The chain combines TRBV11-3 with TRBJ2-2; weak D call: TRBD2 (6 bases). The CDR3 length is 12 residues. V shed 5 bases and J shed 6 bases, with 7 bases lying between them. Looked up from germline, CDR1 is SGHNT and CDR2 is YENEEA. This CDR3 is CASSPGAGELFF. The CDR3 DNA follows: TGTGCCAGCAGCCCGGGGGCCGGGGAGCTGTTTTTT.

The chain joins TRBV7-3 to TRBJ2-3; 9 bases match TRBD1. J lost 0 bases, V lost 5 bases, and 6 bases had no gene match. The CDR3 is made up of 16 amino acids. Looked up from germline, CDR1 is SGHTA and CDR2 is FQGTGA. The CDR3 loop is CASSPRTGESTDTQYF. CDR3 DNA: TGTGCCAGCAGCCCTAGGACAGGGGAGAGCACAGATACGCAGTATTTT.

The V gene is TRBV5-4, the J gene TRBJ2-7; tentative D call: TRBD1 (6 bases). CDR3 length: 15 amino acids. Germline CDR1 and CDR2: SGHNT and YYREEE (reference sequence). V shed 0 bases and J shed 4 bases, with 14 bases lying between them. In DNA form, the CDR3 reads TGTGCCAGCAGCTTGGCCGGTCAGGGGAGTTACGAGCAGTACTTC. Protein product: CASSLAGQGSYEQYF.

The rearrangement uses TRBV5-1 and TRBJ2-3; 8 positions agree with TRBD2. CDR3 length equals 13 residues. Germline V lookup: CDR1 SGHRS, CDR2 YFSETQ. Trimming took 5 bases from V and 3 from J; bases not matched to a gene: 2. The CDR3 is CASRGGGTDTQYF. The CDR3 DNA reads TGCGCCAGCAGAGGCGGGGGGACAGATACGCAGTATTTT.

This sequence joins TRBV19 and TRBJ2-2; no definite D call. The CDR3 covers 12 residues. Germline V gene lookup returns CDR1 LNHDA and CDR2 SQIVND (reference sequence). V shed 5 bases and J shed 6 bases, with 7 bases lying between them. The CDR3 bases are TGTGCCAGTAGTCTATCCCCCGGGGAGCTGTTTTTT. Protein product: CASSLSPGELFF.

V gene TRBV7-3 combines with J gene TRBJ2-3; tentative D call: TRBD2 (6 bases). Trimming shortened V by 2 bases and J by 3 bases, and 15 bases separated the two germline ends. The germline V gene has CDR1 SGHTA and CDR2 FQGTGA. The CDR3 has 16 residues. The CDR3 sequence is CASSLGSGVRTDTQYF. The CDR3 coding sequence is TGTGCCAGCAGCTTAGGCTCGGGGGTACGGACAGATACGCAGTATTTT. Combining the CDR3 with reference TRBV7-3 and TRBJ2-3 gives the whole variable domain GAGVSQTPSNKVTEKGKYVELRCDPISGHTALYWYRQSLGQGPEFLIYFQGTGAADDSGLPNDRFFAVRPEGSVSTLKIQRTERGDSAVYLCASSLGSGVRTDTQYFGPGTRLTVL.

Here the CDR3 DNA reads TGTGCCAGCTCAGGGGGATCCGAAAAACTGTTTTTT. Amino acid sequence: CASSGGSEKLFF. The chain has TRBV2 and TRBJ1-4; TRBD1 matches at 7 bases. CDR1 and CDR2 from the germline V gene are SNHLY and FYNNEI. V lost 8 bases to trimming and J lost 8 bases; unmatched junction nucleotides: 5. The CDR3 has 12 residues.

For this clone: One junction end disagrees with the germline gene, perhaps due to a read error. This chain connects TRBV30 to TRBJ2-5, with TRBD2 matching 11 bases. Germline CDR1 is GTSNPN and CDR2 is SVGIG (reference sequence). This CDR3 has 16 residues. The CDR3 spells CAWSVWTSGYQEIQYF. The CDR3 DNA reads TGTGCCTGGAGTGTATGGACTAGCGGGTACCAAGAGATCCAGTACTTC.

The chain employs TRBV5-4 and TRBJ1-2; tentative D call: TRBD1 (5 bases). The germline CDR1 and CDR2 sequences are SGHNT and YYREEE (reference sequence). Deletions cut 4 bases from V and 2 bases from J, with 12 bases between. This CDR3 comprises 14 residues. CDR3 in DNA: TGTGCCAGCAGCCCCCGACAGCTCAACTATGGCTACACCTTC. This gives the protein CASSPRQLNYGYTF.

V usage is TRBV4-1 and J usage is TRBJ1-5; tentative D call: TRBD1 (5 bases). The germline V gene has CDR1 MGHRA and CDR2 YSYEKL. V lost 5 bases and J lost 7, with 24 bases in between. This CDR3 is 17 amino acids long. CDR3 nucleotides: TGCGCCAGCAGCACCCAAGAAGGTACGGCGGGGCGGCAGCCCCAGCATTTT. Amino acid sequence: CASSTQEGTAGRQPQHF.

This clone was detected a few times. The chain joins TRBV30 to TRBJ1-2; TRBD1 matches at 7 bases. The CDR3 is made up of 13 amino acids. Germline V gene lookup returns CDR1 GTSNPN and CDR2 SVGIG (reference sequence). V lost 6 bases and J lost 1; bases outside the gene matches: 5. CDR3 protein: CACDQGVNYGYTF. In DNA form, the CDR3 reads TGTGCCTGCGACCAGGGGGTTAACTATGGCTACACCTTC.

This CDR3 is CASSPPRDNYGYTF. The CDR3 region has the DNA TGTGCCAGCTCACCACCCAGGGATAACTATGGCTACACCTTC. This rearrangement joins TRBV18 to TRBJ1-2, with D perhaps TRBD1 (5 bases). Germline loops: CDR1 KGHSH, CDR2 LQKENI. The CDR3 consists of 14 residues. V was cut by 0 bases and J by 1 base, with 6 bases left in between.